This T cell receptor beta chain derives from a study of T cell responses to AZD1222 COVID-19 vaccine. Study details: Doses given second, at about 4 or about 12 weeks, were pooled.

CDR3 length: 18 amino acids. Only in-frame clones appear in the TCRdb table, and some are missing; sequencing was by immunoSEQ multiplex PCR. The sample includes 90,000 to 150,000 clones, roughly 90% seen only once; the top ten take about 3.7%. This TCR came from an adult in good health. The rearrangement joins TRBV21-1 to TRBJ2-2; the D call of TRBD2 is as the table states it, not checked on the DNA. TRBV21-1 is marked as a pseudogene. The sample here was peripheral blood, taken on day 0 of AZD1222 vaccination. CDR3 in amino acids: CASSTRWVGGRGTGELFF. Here the CDR3 DNA reads TGTGCCAGCAGCACCCGTTGGGTGGGGGGGCGAGGCACCGGGGAGCTGTTTTTT.